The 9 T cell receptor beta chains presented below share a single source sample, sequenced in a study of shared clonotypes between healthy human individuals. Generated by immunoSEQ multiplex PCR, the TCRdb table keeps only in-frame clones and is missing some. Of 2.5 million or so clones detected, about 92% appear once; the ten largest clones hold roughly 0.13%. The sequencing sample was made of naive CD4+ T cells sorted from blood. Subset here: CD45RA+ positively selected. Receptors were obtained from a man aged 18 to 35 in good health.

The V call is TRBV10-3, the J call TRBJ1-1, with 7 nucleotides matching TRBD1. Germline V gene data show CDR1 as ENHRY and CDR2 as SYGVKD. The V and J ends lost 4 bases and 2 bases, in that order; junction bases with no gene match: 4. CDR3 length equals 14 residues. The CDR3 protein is CAISGGQSNTEAFF. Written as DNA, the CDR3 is TGTGCCATCAGTGGGGGACAGTCAAACACTGAAGCTTTCTTT.

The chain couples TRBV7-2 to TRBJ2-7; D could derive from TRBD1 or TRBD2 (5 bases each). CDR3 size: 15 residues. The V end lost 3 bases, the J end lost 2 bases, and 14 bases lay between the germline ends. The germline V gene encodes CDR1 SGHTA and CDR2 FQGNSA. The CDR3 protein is CASSLTGTETYEQYF. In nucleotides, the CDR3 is TGTGCCAGCAGCTTGACCGGGACGGAAACCTACGAGCAGTACTTC. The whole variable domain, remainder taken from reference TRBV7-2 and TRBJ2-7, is GAGVSQSPSNKVTEKGKDVELRCDPISGHTALYWYRQSLGQGLEFLIYFQGNSAPDKSGLPSDRFSAERTGGSVSTLTIQRTQQEDSAVYLCASSLTGTETYEQYFGPGTRLTVT.

The CDR3 sequence is CASSPSARSSYEQYF. The CDR3 coding sequence is TGTGCCAGCAGCCCTAGCGCGCGGTCCTCCTACGAGCAGTACTTC. The chain uses TRBV28 and TRBJ2-7; possibly TRBD2 for D (6 bases). Germline assignment: CDR1 MDHEN and CDR2 SYDVKM. The CDR3 is 15 residues long. V was clipped by 6 bases and J by 0 bases, with 15 bases between them.

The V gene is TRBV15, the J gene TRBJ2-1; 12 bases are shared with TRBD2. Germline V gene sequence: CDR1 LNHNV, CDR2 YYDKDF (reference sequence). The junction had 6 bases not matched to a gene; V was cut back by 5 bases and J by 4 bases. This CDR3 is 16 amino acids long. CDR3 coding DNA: TGTGCCACCAGCGGAGGGACTAGCGGGCTTTACAATGAGCAGTTCTTC. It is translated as CATSGGTSGLYNEQFF.

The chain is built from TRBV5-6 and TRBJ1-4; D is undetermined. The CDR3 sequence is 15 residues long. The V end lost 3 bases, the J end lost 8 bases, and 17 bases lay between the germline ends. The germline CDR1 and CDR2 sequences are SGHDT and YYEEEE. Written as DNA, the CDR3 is TGTGCCAGCAGCTCCTTCGCTGGTGGGGTGGAAAAACTGTTTTTT. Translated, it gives CASSSFAGGVEKLFF.

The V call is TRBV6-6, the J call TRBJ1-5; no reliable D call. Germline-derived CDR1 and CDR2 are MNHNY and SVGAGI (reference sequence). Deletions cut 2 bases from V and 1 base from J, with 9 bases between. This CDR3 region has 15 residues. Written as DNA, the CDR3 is TGTGCCAGCAGTTACGAGGGAGGGAGCAATCAGCCCCAGCATTTT. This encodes CASSYEGGSNQPQHF.

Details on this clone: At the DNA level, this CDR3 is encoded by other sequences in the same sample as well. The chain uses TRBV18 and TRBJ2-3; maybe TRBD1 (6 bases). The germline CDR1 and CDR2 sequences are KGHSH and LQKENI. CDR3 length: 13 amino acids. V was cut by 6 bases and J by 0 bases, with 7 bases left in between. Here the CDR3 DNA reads TGTGCCAGCTCCAGGGGCAGCACAGATACGCAGTATTTT. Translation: CASSRGSTDTQYF. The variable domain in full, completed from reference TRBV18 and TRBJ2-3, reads NAGVMQNPRHLVRRRGQEARLRCSPMKGHSHVYWYRQLPEEGLKFMVYLQKENIIDESGMPKERFSAEFPKEGPSILRIQQVVRGDSAAYFCASSRGSTDTQYFGPGTRLTVL.

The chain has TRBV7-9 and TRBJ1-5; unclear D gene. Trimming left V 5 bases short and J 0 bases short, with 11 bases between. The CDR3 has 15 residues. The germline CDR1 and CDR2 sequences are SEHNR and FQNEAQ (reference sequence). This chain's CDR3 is CASSGNTYSNQPQHF. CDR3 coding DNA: TGTGCCAGCAGCGGGAACACATATAGCAATCAGCCCCAGCATTTT.

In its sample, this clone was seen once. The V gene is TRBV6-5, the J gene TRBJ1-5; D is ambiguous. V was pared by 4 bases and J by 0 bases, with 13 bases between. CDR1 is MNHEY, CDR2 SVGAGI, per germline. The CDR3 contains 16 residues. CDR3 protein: CASSFPPPISNQPQHF. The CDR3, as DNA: TGTGCCAGCAGTTTCCCCCCACCCATTAGCAATCAGCCCCAGCATTTT.